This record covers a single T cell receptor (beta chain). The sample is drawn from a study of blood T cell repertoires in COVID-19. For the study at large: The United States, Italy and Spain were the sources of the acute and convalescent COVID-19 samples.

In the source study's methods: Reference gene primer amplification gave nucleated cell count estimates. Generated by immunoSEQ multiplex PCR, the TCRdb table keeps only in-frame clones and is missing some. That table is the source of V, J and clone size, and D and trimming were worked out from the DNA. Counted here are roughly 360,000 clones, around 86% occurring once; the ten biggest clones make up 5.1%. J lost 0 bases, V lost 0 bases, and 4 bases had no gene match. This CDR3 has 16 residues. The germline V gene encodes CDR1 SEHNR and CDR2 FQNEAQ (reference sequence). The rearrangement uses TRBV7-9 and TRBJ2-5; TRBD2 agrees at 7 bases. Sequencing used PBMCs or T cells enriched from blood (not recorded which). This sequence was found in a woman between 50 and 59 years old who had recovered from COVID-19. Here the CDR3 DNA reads TGTGCCAGCAGCTTAGCGCCCCTAGCGGACCAAGAGACCCAGTACTTC. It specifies CASSLAPLADQETQYF.